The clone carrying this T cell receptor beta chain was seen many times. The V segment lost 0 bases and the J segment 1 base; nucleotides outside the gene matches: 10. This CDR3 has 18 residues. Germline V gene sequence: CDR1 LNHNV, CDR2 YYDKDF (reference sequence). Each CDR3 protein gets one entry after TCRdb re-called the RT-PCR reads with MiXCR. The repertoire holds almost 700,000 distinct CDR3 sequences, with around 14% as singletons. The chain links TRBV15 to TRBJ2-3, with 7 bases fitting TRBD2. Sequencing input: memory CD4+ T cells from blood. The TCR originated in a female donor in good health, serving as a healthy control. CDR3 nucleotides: TGTGCCACCAGCAGAGATGGAGGGGCTAGCGGCCGCACAGATACGCAGTATTTT. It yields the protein CATSRDGGASGRTDTQYF.